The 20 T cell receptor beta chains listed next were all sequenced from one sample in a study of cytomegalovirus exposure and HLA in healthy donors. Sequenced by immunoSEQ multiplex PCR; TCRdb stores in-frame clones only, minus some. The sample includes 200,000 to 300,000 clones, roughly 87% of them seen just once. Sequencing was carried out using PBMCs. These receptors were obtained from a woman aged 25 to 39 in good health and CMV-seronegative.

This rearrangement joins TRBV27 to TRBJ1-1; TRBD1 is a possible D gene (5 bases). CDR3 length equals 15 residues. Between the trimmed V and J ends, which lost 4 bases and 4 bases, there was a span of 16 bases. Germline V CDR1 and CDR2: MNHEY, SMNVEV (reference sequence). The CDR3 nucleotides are TGTGCCAGCAGTTGGGCCGGGGGAGCGGGCACTGAAGCTTTCTTT. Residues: CASSWAGGAGTEAFF.

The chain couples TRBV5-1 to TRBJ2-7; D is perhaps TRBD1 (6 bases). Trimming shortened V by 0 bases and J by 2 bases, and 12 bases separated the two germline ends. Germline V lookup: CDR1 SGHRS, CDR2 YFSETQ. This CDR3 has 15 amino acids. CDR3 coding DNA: TGCGCCAGCAGCTTGGAACAGGGTGTCGCCTACGAGCAGTACTTC. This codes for CASSLEQGVAYEQYF.

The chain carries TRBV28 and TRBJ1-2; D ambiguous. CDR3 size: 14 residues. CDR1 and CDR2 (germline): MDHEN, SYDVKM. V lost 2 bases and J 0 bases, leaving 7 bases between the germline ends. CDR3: CASSLLGSNYGYTF. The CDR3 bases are TGTGCCAGCAGTTTACTCGGTTCTAACTATGGCTACACCTTC.

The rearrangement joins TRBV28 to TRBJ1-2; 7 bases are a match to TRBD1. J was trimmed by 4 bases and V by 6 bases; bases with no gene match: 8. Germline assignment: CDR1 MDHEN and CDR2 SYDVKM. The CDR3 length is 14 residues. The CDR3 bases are TGTGCCAGCAGGCCGGAGACAGGGCCCTATGGCTACACCTTC. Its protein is CASRPETGPYGYTF.

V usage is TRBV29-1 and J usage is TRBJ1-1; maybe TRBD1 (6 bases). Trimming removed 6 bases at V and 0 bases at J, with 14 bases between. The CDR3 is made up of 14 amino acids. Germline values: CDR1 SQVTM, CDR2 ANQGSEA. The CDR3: CSVYLQGMNTEAFF. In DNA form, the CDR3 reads TGCAGCGTATACTTACAGGGAATGAACACTGAAGCTTTCTTT.

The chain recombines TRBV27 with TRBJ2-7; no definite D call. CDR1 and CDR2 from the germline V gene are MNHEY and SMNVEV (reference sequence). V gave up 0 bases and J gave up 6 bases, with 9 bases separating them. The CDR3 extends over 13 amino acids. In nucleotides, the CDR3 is TGTGCCAGCAGTTTATCCTCGCTGGTCGAGCAGTACTTC. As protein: CASSLSSLVEQYF.

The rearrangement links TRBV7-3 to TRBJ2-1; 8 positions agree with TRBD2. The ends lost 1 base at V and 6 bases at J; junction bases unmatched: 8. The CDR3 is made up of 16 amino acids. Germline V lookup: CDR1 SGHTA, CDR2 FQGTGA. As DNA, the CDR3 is TGTGCCAGCAGCTTAAATGCGGGACTAGATTTCAATGAGCAGTTCTTC. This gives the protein CASSLNAGLDFNEQFF.

The CDR3 loop reads CASSFQVGITEAFF. CDR3 nucleotides: TGTGCCAGCAGTTTCCAGGTCGGGATCACTGAAGCTTTCTTT. The J gene is TRBJ1-1, the V gene TRBV27; D remains unclear. Trimming left V 3 bases short and J 4 bases short, with 12 bases between. The germline V gene encodes CDR1 MNHEY and CDR2 SMNVEV (reference sequence). CDR3 length: 14 residues.

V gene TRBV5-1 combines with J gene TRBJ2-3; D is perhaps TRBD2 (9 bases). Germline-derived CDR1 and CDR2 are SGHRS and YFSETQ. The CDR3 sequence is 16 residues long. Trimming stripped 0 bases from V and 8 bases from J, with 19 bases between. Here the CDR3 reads CASSLGLAGQEGTQYF. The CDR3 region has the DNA TGCGCCAGCAGCTTGGGGCTAGCGGGACAGGAGGGTACGCAGTATTTT.

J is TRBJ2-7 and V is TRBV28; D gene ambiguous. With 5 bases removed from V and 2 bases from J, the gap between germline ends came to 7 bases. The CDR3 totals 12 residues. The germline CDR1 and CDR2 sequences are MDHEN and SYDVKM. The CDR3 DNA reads TGTGCCAGCAGTCCCAACCCCTACGAGCAGTACTTC. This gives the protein CASSPNPYEQYF.

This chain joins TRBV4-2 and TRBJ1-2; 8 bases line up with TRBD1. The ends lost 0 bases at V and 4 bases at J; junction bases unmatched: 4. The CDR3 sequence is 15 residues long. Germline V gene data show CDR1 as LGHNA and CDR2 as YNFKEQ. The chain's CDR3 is CASSQDPGGSYGYTF. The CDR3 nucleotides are TGTGCCAGCAGCCAAGATCCAGGGGGCAGCTATGGCTACACCTTC.

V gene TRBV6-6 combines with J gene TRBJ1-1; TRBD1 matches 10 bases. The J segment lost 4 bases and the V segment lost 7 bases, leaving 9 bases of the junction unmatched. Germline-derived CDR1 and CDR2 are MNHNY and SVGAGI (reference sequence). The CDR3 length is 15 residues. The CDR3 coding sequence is TGTGCCAGCATGGGGAGGGGACAGGGGTCCACTGAAGCTTTCTTT. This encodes CASMGRGQGSTEAFF.

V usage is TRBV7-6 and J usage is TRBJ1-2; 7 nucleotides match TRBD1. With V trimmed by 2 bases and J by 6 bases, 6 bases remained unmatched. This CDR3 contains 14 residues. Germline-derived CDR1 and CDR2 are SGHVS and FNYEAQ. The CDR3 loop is CASSLIPGTDGYTF. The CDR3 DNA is TGTGCCAGCAGCTTAATCCCCGGGACAGATGGCTACACCTTC.

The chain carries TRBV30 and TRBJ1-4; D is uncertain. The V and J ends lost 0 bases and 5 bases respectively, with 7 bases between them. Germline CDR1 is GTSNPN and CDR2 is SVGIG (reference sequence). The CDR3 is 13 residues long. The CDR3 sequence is CAWSVRTNEKLFF. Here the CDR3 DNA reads TGTGCCTGGAGTGTACGAACCAATGAAAAACTGTTTTTT.

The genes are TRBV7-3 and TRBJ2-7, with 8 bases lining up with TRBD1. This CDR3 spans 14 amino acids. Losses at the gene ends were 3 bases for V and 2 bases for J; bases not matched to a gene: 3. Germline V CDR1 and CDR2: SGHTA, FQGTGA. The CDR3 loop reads CASSFTGGPYEQYF. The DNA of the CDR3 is TGTGCCAGCAGCTTCACAGGGGGACCCTACGAGCAGTACTTC.

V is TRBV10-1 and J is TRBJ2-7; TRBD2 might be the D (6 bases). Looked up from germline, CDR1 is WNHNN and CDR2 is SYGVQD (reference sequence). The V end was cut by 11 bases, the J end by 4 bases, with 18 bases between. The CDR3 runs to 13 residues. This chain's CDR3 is CAGGAGSSYEQYF. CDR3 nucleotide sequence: TGCGCCGGAGGTGCGGGGTCCTCTTACGAGCAGTACTTC.

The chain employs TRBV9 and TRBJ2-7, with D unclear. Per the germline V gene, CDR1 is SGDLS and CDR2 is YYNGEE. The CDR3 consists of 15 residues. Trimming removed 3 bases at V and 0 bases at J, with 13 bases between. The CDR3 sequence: CASSALEGNSYEQYF. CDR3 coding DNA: TGTGCCAGCAGCGCCCTTGAAGGAAACTCCTACGAGCAGTACTTC.

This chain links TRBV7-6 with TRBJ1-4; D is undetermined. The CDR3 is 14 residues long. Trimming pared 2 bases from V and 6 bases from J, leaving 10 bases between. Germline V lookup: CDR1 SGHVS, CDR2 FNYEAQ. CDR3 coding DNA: TGTGCCAGCAGCTTACTCAGAAACGATGAAAAACTGTTTTTT. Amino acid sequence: CASSLLRNDEKLFF.

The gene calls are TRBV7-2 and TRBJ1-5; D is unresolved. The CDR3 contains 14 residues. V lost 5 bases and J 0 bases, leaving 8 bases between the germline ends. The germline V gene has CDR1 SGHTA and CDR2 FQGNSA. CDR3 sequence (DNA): TGTGCCAGCAGCCTCTCCTATAGCAATCAGCCCCAGCATTTT. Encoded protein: CASSLSYSNQPQHF. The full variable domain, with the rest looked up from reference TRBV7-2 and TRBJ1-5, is GAGVSQSPSNKVTEKGKDVELRCDPISGHTALYWYRQSLGQGLEFLIYFQGNSAPDKSGLPSDRFSAERTGGSVSTLTIQRTQQEDSAVYLCASSLSYSNQPQHFGDGTRLSIL.

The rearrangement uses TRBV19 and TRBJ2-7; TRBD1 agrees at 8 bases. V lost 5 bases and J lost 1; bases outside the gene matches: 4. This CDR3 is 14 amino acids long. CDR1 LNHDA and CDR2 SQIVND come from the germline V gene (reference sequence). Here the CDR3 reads CASSHRGWSYEQYF. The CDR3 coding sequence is TGTGCCAGTAGTCACAGGGGGTGGTCCTACGAGCAGTACTTC.